The next 16 T cell receptor beta chains were all read from a single sample in a study of neoadjuvant anti-PD-1 for oral cavity cancer. Stated time point: after neoadjuvant nivolumab, at surgical resection. The method was immunoSEQ multiplex PCR; TCRdb's version includes in-frame clones alone and lacks a portion of them. The sample holds approximately 45,000 clones, 77% seen once. Sequencing was performed on PBMCs, taken after nivolumab (anti-PD-1) treatment. The receptors stem from a person between 40 and 85 years old with oral cavity squamous cell carcinoma.

This clone appeared a single time. The rearrangement links TRBV27 to TRBJ1-1, with unresolved D. The germline CDR1 and CDR2 sequences are MNHEY and SMNVEV (reference sequence). The CDR3 extends over 11 amino acids. CDR3 nucleotide sequence: TGTGCTCGGGCGGCGAACACTGAAGCTTTCTTT. This codes for CARAANTEAFF.

The V and J genes are TRBV5-6 and TRBJ1-6, with D uncertain. CDR3 length: 14 residues. In germline, CDR1 is SGHDT, CDR2 YYEEEE. V was cut by 5 bases and J by 6 bases, with 12 bases left in between. The chain's CDR3 is CASSRGRRNSPLHF. The CDR3 region has the DNA TGTGCCAGCAGTCGTGGACGGCGTAATTCACCCCTCCACTTT.

This chain joins TRBV27 and TRBJ2-3; no clear D. Germline V gene lookup returns CDR1 MNHEY and CDR2 SMNVEV (reference sequence). V gave up 5 bases and J gave up 0 bases, with 6 bases separating them. This CDR3 is built from 13 residues. CDR3 in amino acids: CASSSQSTDTQYF. CDR3 sequence (DNA): TGTGCCAGCAGTAGCCAGAGCACAGATACGCAGTATTTT.

This clone occurred a few times. The sample contains more than one DNA sequence encoding this CDR3. CDR3 DNA sequence: TGTGCCAGCAGCCCAGGACGTAACTATGGCTACACCTTC. Translated, it gives CASSPGRNYGYTF. This chain joins TRBV14 and TRBJ1-2; D not certain. Between the trimmed V and J ends, which lost 4 bases and 1 base, there was a span of 7 bases. The V gene's germline CDR1 is SGHDN and CDR2 FVKESK. This CDR3 is built from 13 residues.

This rearrangement joins TRBV6-5 to TRBJ1-1; tentatively, D is TRBD1 (6 bases). V was pared by 5 bases and J by 1 base, with 14 bases between. CDR1 and CDR2 from the germline V gene are MNHEY and SVGAGI. The length of the CDR3 is 15 residues. Written as DNA, the CDR3 is TGTGCCAGCAGTCTCCGGGGGGGGGCGAACACTGAAGCTTTCTTT. Protein: CASSLRGGANTEAFF.

The rearrangement links TRBV18 to TRBJ2-3; TRBD1 matches 8 bases. The CDR3 consists of 15 residues. Trimming at V came to 2 bases and at J to 6 bases, leaving 7 bases not matched to a gene. From germline, CDR1 is KGHSH and CDR2 LQKENI. CDR3 residues: CASSPERTGRDTQYF. Written as DNA, the CDR3 is TGTGCCAGCTCACCAGAGAGGACAGGGAGGGATACGCAGTATTTT. Full variable domain (missing parts from reference TRBV18 and TRBJ2-3): NAGVMQNPRHLVRRRGQEARLRCSPMKGHSHVYWYRQLPEEGLKFMVYLQKENIIDESGMPKERFSAEFPKEGPSILRIQQVVRGDSAAYFCASSPERTGRDTQYFGPGTRLTVL.

The chain combines TRBV19 with TRBJ2-7, with D perhaps being TRBD1 or TRBD2 (5 bases each). Germline assignment: CDR1 LNHDA and CDR2 SQIVND (reference sequence). The CDR3 covers 14 residues. Trimming pared 10 bases from V and 0 bases from J, leaving 16 bases between. CDR3 amino acids: CATPGRGDSYEQYF. CDR3 sequence (DNA): TGTGCCACCCCGGGTCGAGGGGACTCCTACGAGCAGTACTTC. The variable domain in full, completed from reference TRBV19 and TRBJ2-7, reads DGGITQSPKYLFRKEGQNVTLSCEQNLNHDAMYWYRQDPGQGLRLIYYSQIVNDFQKGDIAEGYSVSREKKESFPLTVTSAQKNPTAFYLCATPGRGDSYEQYFGPGTRLTVT.

The chain employs TRBV19 and TRBJ2-6; the match to TRBD2 covers 8 bases. The CDR3 covers 20 residues. Germline V CDR1 and CDR2: LNHDA, SQIVND (reference sequence). V gave up 5 bases and J gave up 4 bases; unmatched junction bases: 19. Here the CDR3 reads CASSSRYAGGPRAGANVLTF. The CDR3 DNA follows: TGTGCCAGTAGTTCCAGGTATGCGGGGGGTCCCAGGGCCGGGGCCAACGTCCTGACTTTC.

The chain has TRBV27 and TRBJ1-3; no definite D call. The CDR3 is made up of 16 amino acids. The V and J ends lost 0 bases and 0 bases respectively, with 9 bases between them. Germline V gene data show CDR1 as MNHEY and CDR2 as SMNVEV (reference sequence). The CDR3 is CASSLSRAFSGNTIYF. The CDR3 DNA reads TGTGCCAGCAGTTTATCGCGGGCCTTCTCTGGAAACACCATATATTTT.

This clone showed up just once. The chain combines TRBV5-4 with TRBJ2-1, with 13 positions matching TRBD2. The CDR3 length is 17 residues. J gave up 6 bases and V 4 bases, and 10 bases lay outside the gene matches. The germline V gene encodes CDR1 SGHNT and CDR2 YYREEE (reference sequence). The CDR3 coding sequence is TGTGCCAGCAGCCGAGGACTAGCGGGAGCGTTCGGCAATGAGCAGTTCTTC. It translates to CASSRGLAGAFGNEQFF.

The chain links TRBV5-6 to TRBJ2-5, with 15 bases aligning to TRBD2. The CDR3 loop spans 16 amino acids. In germline, CDR1 is SGHDT, CDR2 YYEEEE. V dropped 4 bases and J dropped 5; count of bases not matched to a gene: 6. The CDR3 region has the DNA TGTGCCAGCAGCGGGACTAGCGGGGGGCGGACGGAGACCCAGTACTTC. Translation: CASSGTSGGRTETQYF.

This clone was seen more than once but under ten times. This chain links TRBV6-1 with TRBJ2-2, with a weak D call TRBD2 (6 bases). V was clipped by 4 bases and J by 5 bases, with 17 bases between them. The CDR3 covers 16 residues. Per germline, CDR1 MNHNS and CDR2 SASEGT. CDR3 region: CASSVVPGLKTGELFF. The CDR3 bases are TGTGCCAGCAGTGTGGTACCGGGACTCAAGACCGGGGAGCTGTTTTTT.

V and J are TRBV6-1 and TRBJ1-2; 7 bases line up with TRBD1. The length of the CDR3 is 15 residues. Trimming removed 4 bases from V and 1 base from J; junction bases left unmatched: 6. The V gene's germline CDR1 is MNHNS and CDR2 SASEGT. The CDR3 reads CASSVAGTDNYGYTF. CDR3 DNA: TGTGCCAGCAGTGTCGCCGGGACAGATAACTATGGCTACACCTTC.

The V and J genes are TRBV4-1 and TRBJ1-1; D is perhaps TRBD1 (5 bases). The CDR3 runs 14 residues. Trimming removed 3 bases at V and 7 bases at J, with 15 bases between. Germline V gene lookup returns CDR1 MGHRA and CDR2 YSYEKL. This CDR3 is CASSHNGGWGEAFF. In DNA, the CDR3 is TGCGCCAGCAGCCATAATGGGGGATGGGGTGAAGCTTTCTTT.

The chain combines TRBV19 with TRBJ1-6, with a weak D call TRBD1 (5 bases). The V gene's germline CDR1 is LNHDA and CDR2 SQIVND (reference sequence). V lost 7 bases and J lost 7, with 26 bases in between. This CDR3 has 18 residues. The CDR3 loop reads CASTDGAPRVWGNSPLHF. DNA for the CDR3: TGTGCCAGTACGGACGGGGCACCCAGGGTCTGGGGGAATTCACCCCTCCACTTT.

This clone was recorded only once. This chain uses TRBV7-2 with TRBJ2-1; 7 positions agree with TRBD2. J lost 4 bases, V lost 5 bases, and 5 bases had no gene match. Germline V CDR1 and CDR2: SGHTA, FQGNSA. The CDR3 contains 14 residues. The CDR3 nucleotides are TGTGCCAGCAGCACCCGGGAGGCGTACAATGAGCAGTTCTTC. It yields the protein CASSTREAYNEQFF.